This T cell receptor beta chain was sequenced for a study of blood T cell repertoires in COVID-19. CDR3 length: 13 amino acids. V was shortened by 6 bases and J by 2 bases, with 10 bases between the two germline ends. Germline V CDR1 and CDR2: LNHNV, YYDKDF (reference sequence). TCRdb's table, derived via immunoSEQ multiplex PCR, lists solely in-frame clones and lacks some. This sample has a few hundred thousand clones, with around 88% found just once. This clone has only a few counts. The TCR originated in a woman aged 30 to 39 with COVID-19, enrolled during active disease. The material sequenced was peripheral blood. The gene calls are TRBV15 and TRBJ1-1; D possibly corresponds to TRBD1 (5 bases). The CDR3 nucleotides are TGTGCCACCAGTCCAGGGCCTAACACTGAAGCTTTCTTT. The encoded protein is CATSPGPNTEAFF.